This paragraph reports one TCR beta chain. Its antigen is still unknown. Trimming pared 7 bases from V and 3 bases from J, leaving 15 bases between. The CDR3 runs to 15 residues. CDR1 is SNHLY and CDR2 is FYNNEI in the germline V gene. The source of the sample is a study of shared clonotypes between healthy human individuals. Original processing methods: Filtering differed since immunoSEQ provided only junctions, with no quality scores. The assay was immunoSEQ multiplex PCR, and TCRdb's table has in-frame clones only and misses some. For V, J and clone size, that table is used; D and trimming come from the DNA. The repertoire includes approximately 2.1 million clones, 90% to 95% of them detected once, and 0.35% to 0.45% sits in the top ten. General observations from the study: Non-shared clonotypes had lower generation probabilities than clonotypes shared by all four sorted-subset donors.

The receptor's source is a man younger than 35 in good health. Some clones in this sample may be carry-over from other donors' samples. The chain uses TRBV2 and TRBJ1-4; D perhaps matches TRBD1 (6 bases). The sequenced material came from naive CD4+ T cells from PBMCs. Subset here: CD45RA+ positively selected. CDR3 sequence reads: CASTPRGGSNEKLFF. The CDR3 region has the DNA TGTGCCAGCACACCGAGGGGGGGTTCTAATGAAAAACTGTTTTTT.